This is a list of T cell receptor beta chains from one sample in a study of blood T cell repertoires in COVID-19. TCRdb's copy holds only in-frame clones and misses some; the assay was immunoSEQ multiplex PCR. The table lists approximately 46,000 clones, 75% to 90% of them singletons. Input material: peripheral blood. The source is a human donor in a cohort sampled during active COVID-19. Each CDR3 is given without its conserved first and last residue. D genes are given only for firm matches.

V gene: TRBV4-3
D gene: TRBD1
CDR3 protein: ASSQDRGQPGYT

V gene: TRBV6-5
D gene: NA
CDR3 protein: ASSLTWALNTEAF

V gene: TRBV9
D gene: NA
CDR3 protein: ASSQMTGFSGNTIY

V gene: TRBV9
D gene: TRBD1
CDR3 protein: ASSAWTGGYNEQF

V gene: TRBV6-5
D gene: TRBD1
CDR3 protein: ASNRDSSYEQY

V gene: TRBV7-6
D gene: NA
CDR3 protein: ASSSGGFGEQY

V gene: TRBV7-3
D gene: NA
CDR3 protein: ASSLGPGISLEQY

V gene: TRBV11-2
D gene: TRBD1
CDR3 protein: ASSSGQGVPLYGYT

V gene: TRBV3-1/TRBV3-2
D gene: NA
CDR3 protein: ASSQWTDQPQH

V gene: TRBV4-3
D gene: NA
CDR3 protein: ASSQDPPLAPLVGYT

V gene: TRBV5-8
D gene: NA
CDR3 protein: ASSKGLPGYT

V gene: TRBV7-2
D gene: TRBD2
CDR3 protein: ASSQESGGAYEQY

V gene: TRBV7-9
D gene: NA
CDR3 protein: ASSLPGTNYT

V gene: TRBV6-5
D gene: TRBD1
CDR3 protein: ASRLQGSHGYT

V gene: TRBV7-2
D gene: TRBD1
CDR3 protein: ASSLRGTGVNYGYT

V gene: TRBV19
D gene: TRBD2
CDR3 protein: ASRDFTPGLAGGPSRRRTDTQY

V gene: TRBV7-9
D gene: TRBD2
CDR3 protein: ASSPPGGDAGELF

V gene: TRBV10-3
D gene: TRBD1
CDR3 protein: ASAQGAGEKLF

V gene: TRBV6-6
D gene: TRBD2
CDR3 protein: ASSNSGGVYEQY

V gene: TRBV27
D gene: TRBD1
CDR3 protein: ASSHRGEPSF

V gene: TRBV25-1
D gene: NA
CDR3 protein: ASAHTRDEAF

V gene: TRBV27
D gene: TRBD1
CDR3 protein: ASSPFTGTGYSYNSPLH

V gene: TRBV6-5
D gene: TRBD1
CDR3 protein: ASRRDRGDTEAF

V gene: TRBV6-2/TRBV6-3
D gene: TRBD1
CDR3 protein: ASSYSRDRSMNTEAF

V gene: TRBV7-9
D gene: NA
CDR3 protein: ASSSDSTRLNYGYT

V gene: TRBV6-5
D gene: TRBD1
CDR3 protein: ASSYRDRGSYEQY

V gene: TRBV14
D gene: TRBD2
CDR3 protein: ASSPSSGGRETQY

V gene: TRBV10-3
D gene: NA
CDR3 protein: AISDRAIRTVLNEKLF

V gene: TRBV3-1/TRBV3-2
D gene: NA
CDR3 protein: ASSRGGQGASFGYEQY

V gene: TRBV19
D gene: NA
CDR3 protein: ASSSQSGVEKLF

V gene: TRBV3-1/TRBV3-2
D gene: NA
CDR3 protein: ASSQDKPRRVYEQY

V gene: TRBV4-1
D gene: NA
CDR3 protein: ASSVTGTVRYGYT

V gene: TRBV7-2
D gene: NA
CDR3 protein: ASSPRGRSNQPQH

V gene: TRBV4-3
D gene: NA
CDR3 protein: ASSPNQHTGEKLF

V gene: TRBV10-2
D gene: NA
CDR3 protein: ASSEEVGGSPLH

V gene: TRBV18
D gene: TRBD2
CDR3 protein: ASSNLIGGGEQY

V gene: TRBV9
D gene: TRBD1
CDR3 protein: ASSPTGVYEQY

V gene: TRBV21-1
D gene: NA
CDR3 protein: ASSKGFTGRSLPLLNQPQH

V gene: TRBV3-1/TRBV3-2
D gene: NA
CDR3 protein: ASSQGHANYGYT

V gene: TRBV9
D gene: NA
CDR3 protein: ASSVEGPGATIY

V gene: TRBV5-1
D gene: TRBD1
CDR3 protein: ASSFNWGQGAYEQY

V gene: TRBV5-1
D gene: NA
CDR3 protein: ASRTRDKETQY

V gene: TRBV12-3/TRBV12-4
D gene: NA
CDR3 protein: ASSLSGNQPQH

V gene: TRBV4-3
D gene: NA
CDR3 protein: ASSQDVGANQH

V gene: TRBV28
D gene: NA
CDR3 protein: ASSSGQYHQPQH

V gene: TRBV7-2
D gene: NA
CDR3 protein: ASSLTAGSGGYGYT

V gene: TRBV6-2/TRBV6-3
D gene: NA
CDR3 protein: ASSYAGIVYGYT

V gene: TRBV6-5
D gene: NA
CDR3 protein: ASVQINEQF

V gene: TRBV19
D gene: TRBD1
CDR3 protein: ATTWTGRKQPQH

V gene: TRBV7-2
D gene: TRBD1
CDR3 protein: ASSSGTASVEQY

V gene: TRBV11-2
D gene: TRBD1
CDR3 protein: ASTRDRGHGYT

V gene: TRBV18
D gene: TRBD1
CDR3 protein: ASSPEPGQGAAEQY

V gene: TRBV3-1/TRBV3-2
D gene: TRBD1
CDR3 protein: ATTTGGYEQY

V gene: TRBV5-1
D gene: NA
CDR3 protein: ASSFSPGANVLT

V gene: TRBV10-1
D gene: NA
CDR3 protein: APASIRF